The table lists the clone carrying this T cell receptor (beta chain) with a few counts. The antigen remains undetermined. This entry comes from a study of beta chain features in type 1 diabetes. Study-wide findings and caveats: Moderate but significant shortening of TCRB CDR3s was recorded in all four CD4+ subsets from Type 1 diabetes patients. A greater similarity of naive, central memory and Treg TCRB repertoires was seen among patients than among healthy donors.

Germline lookup yields CDR1 MDHEN and CDR2 SYDVKM. Between the trimmed V and J ends, which lost 5 bases and 0 bases, there was a span of 10 bases. The CDR3 totals 15 residues. TCRB transcripts that were expressed got sequenced, as all of the isolated RNA had been reverse transcribed. Clones were sequenced by immunoSEQ multiplex PCR, and TCRdb holds only the in-frame ones, with some missing. The top ten hold about 0.49% of the sample, which has over 90,000 clones, 25% to 35% seen once. The source is a woman younger than 35 with type 1 diabetes. Source material: central memory CD4+ T cells from blood. The chain recombines TRBV28 with TRBJ1-4; tentatively, D is TRBD1 (5 bases). The CDR3 spells CASSVGGATNEKLFF. Here the CDR3 DNA reads TGTGCCAGCAGTGTCGGGGGGGCAACTAATGAAAAACTGTTTTTT.